This TCR beta chain is from a study of CD8 T cells in Susac syndrome. This clonotype was observed a handful of times. RNA, at about 0.45 to 1 ug, was reverse transcribed with random hexamers. It was immunoSEQ multiplex PCR that amplified TCR beta CDR3 across 54 Vbeta and 13 Jbeta. Each CDR3 protein gets one entry after TCRdb re-called the immunoSEQ multiplex PCR reads with MiXCR. The table has approximately 130,000 distinct CDR3 sequences, 94% seen once. The CDR3 loop spans 12 amino acids. The germline V gene has CDR1 LNHDA and CDR2 SQIVND (reference sequence). Trimming took 2 bases from V and 4 from J, leaving 5 bases between them. Sequencing of TCR beta covered CD8+ and CD4+ T cells obtained from blood. Healthy donors were controls matched for age and sex. TEMRA cells were enriched by FACS, while CD8+ and CD4+ T cells were obtained through a negative isolation that was performed magnetically.

Sequences were obtained from CD4+ T cells from PBMCs. The clonotype comes from a human donor in good health. The chain recombines TRBV19 with TRBJ1-1, with D possibly TRBD1 on 5 matching bases. Here the CDR3 DNA reads TGTGCCAGTAGTATAAGGGGCACTGAAGCTTTCTTT. The encoded protein is CASSIRGTEAFF.